These 13 T cell receptor beta chains were sequenced from one sample in a study of T cell changes during pregnancy in multiple sclerosis. Assay: immunoSEQ multiplex PCR; the TCRdb copy retains only in-frame clones and omits some. The table has tens of thousands of clones, more than 90% seen once. The sequenced sample was CD8+ T cells from peripheral blood mononuclear cells, obtained in the first trimester of pregnancy. The origin of the receptors is a female donor with multiple sclerosis, enrolled in a pregnancy study.

The rearrangement joins TRBV27 to TRBJ1-2; no clear D gene. Deletions cut 3 bases from V and 5 bases from J, with 10 bases between. There are 13 residues in the CDR3. Germline V gives CDR1 MNHEY, CDR2 SMNVEV (reference sequence). The CDR3: CASSFGQRYGYTF. DNA for the CDR3: TGTGCCAGCAGTTTCGGGCAGCGGTATGGCTACACCTTC.

The rearrangement joins TRBV27 to TRBJ2-7; 8 bases are a match to TRBD2. The CDR3 consists of 16 residues. The V segment lost 4 bases and the J segment 7 bases; nucleotides outside the gene matches: 15. CDR1 is MNHEY, CDR2 SMNVEV, per germline (reference sequence). DNA for the CDR3: TGTGCCAGCAGTTCTATCGACGGACTAGCCTCGCGGGAGCAGTACTTC. Translating it yields CASSSIDGLASREQYF.

The chain recombines TRBV7-8 with TRBJ2-2; TRBD1 aligns across 8 bases. J gave up 4 bases and V 1 base, and 8 bases lay outside the gene matches. CDR1 and CDR2 from the germline V gene are SGHVS and FQNEAQ. The CDR3 extends over 17 amino acids. CDR3 residues: CASSLEGDRRVTGELFF. In DNA, the CDR3 is TGTGCCAGCAGCTTAGAGGGGGACAGGCGGGTCACCGGGGAGCTGTTTTTT.

The chain links TRBV6-5 to TRBJ1-1, with 7 positions matching TRBD1. The germline CDR1 and CDR2 sequences are MNHEY and SVGAGI. Trimming cost V 6 bases and J 5 bases; bases outside gene matches: 6. The CDR3 is made up of 13 amino acids. The CDR3 sequence: CASRLTGFTEAFF. The CDR3 DNA is TGTGCCAGCAGGTTGACAGGGTTTACTGAAGCTTTCTTT.

J is TRBJ2-1 and V is TRBV7-8; 8 nucleotides align to TRBD2. The CDR3 is 19 amino acids. V was clipped by 1 base and J by 0 bases; unmatched bases: 11. CDR1 and CDR2 (germline): SGHVS, FQNEAQ. The CDR3 loop is CASSLVPAGVPSSYNEQFF. The CDR3 region has the DNA TGTGCCAGCAGCTTAGTACCAGCGGGGGTGCCGAGCTCCTACAATGAGCAGTTCTTC.

The chain has TRBV7-3 and TRBJ2-2; D not resolved. The CDR3 is 15 amino acids. CDR1 is SGHTA, CDR2 FQGTGA, per germline. Trimming cost V 4 bases and J 1 base, with 10 bases left between them. CDR3 sequence (DNA): TGTGCCAGCAGCTCCCGGCAGCGGAACACCGGGGAGCTGTTTTTT. Translating it yields CASSSRQRNTGELFF. The full variable domain, completed using reference TRBV7-3 and TRBJ2-2, is GAGVSQTPSNKVTEKGKYVELRCDPISGHTALYWYRQSLGQGPEFLIYFQGTGAADDSGLPNDRFFAVRPEGSVSTLKIQRTERGDSAVYLCASSSRQRNTGELFFGEGSRLTVL.

V gene TRBV14 combines with J gene TRBJ2-5; D possibly corresponds to TRBD1 (6 bases). The ends were cut back, 4 bases at V and 1 base at J, with 13 bases in the middle. Germline CDR1 reads SGHDN; CDR2 reads FVKESK. This CDR3 comprises 15 residues. The CDR3 is CASSPRTVVQETQYF. CDR3 sequence (DNA): TGTGCCAGCAGCCCCAGGACAGTAGTCCAAGAGACCCAGTACTTC.

With regard to this clone: The junction and the germline gene differ at one end; a read error may be behind it. This chain joins TRBV7-7 and TRBJ2-3; perhaps TRBD1 as D (5 bases). The CDR3 extends over 15 amino acids. Germline lookup yields CDR1 SSHAT and CDR2 FNYEAQ (reference sequence). The DNA of the CDR3 is TGTGCTAGCAGCTTAGACCTTGGGGCGGCAGATACGCAGTATTTT. It is translated as CASSLDLGAADTQYF.

The rearrangement links TRBV6-4 to TRBJ2-5; 16 bases agree with TRBD2. Per the germline V gene, CDR1 is MRHNA and CDR2 is SNTAGT. The CDR3 has 19 amino acids. With 2 bases clipped from V and 2 bases from J, the junction kept 8 bases outside the gene matches. The CDR3 loop is CASSDGGTSGGAGQETQYF. The CDR3 nucleotides are TGTGCCAGCAGTGACGGGGGGACTAGCGGGGGGGCTGGGCAAGAGACCCAGTACTTC.

The chain joins TRBV5-1 to TRBJ2-1; no definite D call. Trimming pared 2 bases from V and 4 bases from J, leaving 7 bases between. CDR1 SGHRS and CDR2 YFSETQ come from the germline V gene. The CDR3 sequence is 13 residues long. This CDR3 is CASSFDTYNEQFF. The CDR3 DNA follows: TGCGCCAGCAGCTTCGACACTTACAATGAGCAGTTCTTC.

The CDR3 nucleotides read TGTGCCAGCAGCTTTGGTAGCGGGGGTTTCTACGAGCAGTACTTC. It is translated as CASSFGSGGFYEQYF. The gene calls are TRBV7-8 and TRBJ2-7; TRBD2 agrees at 9 bases. V gave up 3 bases and J gave up 3 bases; unmatched junction bases: 6. The CDR3 contains 15 residues. CDR1 SGHVS and CDR2 FQNEAQ come from the germline V gene.

The CDR3 loop is CASSSSTSGAGYNEQFF. The CDR3 DNA sequence: TGTGCCAGCAGCTCGTCGACTAGCGGGGCGGGCTACAATGAGCAGTTCTTC. The chain is built from TRBV7-9 and TRBJ2-1, with 11 bases that match TRBD2. This CDR3 has 17 amino acids. The trim removed 4 bases at V and 3 bases at J, leaving 8 bases unmatched. Germline assignment: CDR1 SEHNR and CDR2 FQNEAQ (reference sequence).

This chain connects TRBV5-1 to TRBJ2-7; 7 positions agree with TRBD2. The V gene's germline CDR1 is SGHRS and CDR2 YFSETQ. CDR3 length: 15 residues. J lost 0 bases, V lost 4 bases, and 7 bases had no gene match. The CDR3 reads CASSTVGGSSYEQYF. CDR3 nucleotides: TGCGCCAGCAGCACCGTGGGGGGGAGCTCCTACGAGCAGTACTTC.